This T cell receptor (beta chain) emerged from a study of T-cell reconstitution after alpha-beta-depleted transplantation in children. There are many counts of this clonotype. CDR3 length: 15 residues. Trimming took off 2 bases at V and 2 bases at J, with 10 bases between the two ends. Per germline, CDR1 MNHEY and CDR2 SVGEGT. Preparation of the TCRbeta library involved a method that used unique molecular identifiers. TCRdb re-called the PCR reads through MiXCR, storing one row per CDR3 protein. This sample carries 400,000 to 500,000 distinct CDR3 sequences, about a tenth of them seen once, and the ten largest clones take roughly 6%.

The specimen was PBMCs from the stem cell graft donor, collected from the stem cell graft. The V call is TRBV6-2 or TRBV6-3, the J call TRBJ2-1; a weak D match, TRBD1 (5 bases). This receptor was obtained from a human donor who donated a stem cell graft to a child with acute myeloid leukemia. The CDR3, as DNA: TGTGCCAGCAGTTACGGGGCAGGGCCCTACAATGAGCAGTTCTTC. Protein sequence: CASSYGAGPYNEQFF.